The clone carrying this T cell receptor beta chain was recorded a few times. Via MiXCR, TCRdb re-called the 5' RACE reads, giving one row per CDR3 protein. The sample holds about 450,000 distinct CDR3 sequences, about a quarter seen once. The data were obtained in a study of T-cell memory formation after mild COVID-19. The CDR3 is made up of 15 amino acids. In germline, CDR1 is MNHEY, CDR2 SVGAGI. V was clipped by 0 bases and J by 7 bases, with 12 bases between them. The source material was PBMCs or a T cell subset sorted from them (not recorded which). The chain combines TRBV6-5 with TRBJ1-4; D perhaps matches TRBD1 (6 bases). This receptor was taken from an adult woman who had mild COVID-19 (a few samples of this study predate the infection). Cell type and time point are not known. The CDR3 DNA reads TGTGCCAGCAGTTACTCGCCGGGGGGCGGTGAAAAACTGTTTTTT. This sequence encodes CASSYSPGGGEKLFF.